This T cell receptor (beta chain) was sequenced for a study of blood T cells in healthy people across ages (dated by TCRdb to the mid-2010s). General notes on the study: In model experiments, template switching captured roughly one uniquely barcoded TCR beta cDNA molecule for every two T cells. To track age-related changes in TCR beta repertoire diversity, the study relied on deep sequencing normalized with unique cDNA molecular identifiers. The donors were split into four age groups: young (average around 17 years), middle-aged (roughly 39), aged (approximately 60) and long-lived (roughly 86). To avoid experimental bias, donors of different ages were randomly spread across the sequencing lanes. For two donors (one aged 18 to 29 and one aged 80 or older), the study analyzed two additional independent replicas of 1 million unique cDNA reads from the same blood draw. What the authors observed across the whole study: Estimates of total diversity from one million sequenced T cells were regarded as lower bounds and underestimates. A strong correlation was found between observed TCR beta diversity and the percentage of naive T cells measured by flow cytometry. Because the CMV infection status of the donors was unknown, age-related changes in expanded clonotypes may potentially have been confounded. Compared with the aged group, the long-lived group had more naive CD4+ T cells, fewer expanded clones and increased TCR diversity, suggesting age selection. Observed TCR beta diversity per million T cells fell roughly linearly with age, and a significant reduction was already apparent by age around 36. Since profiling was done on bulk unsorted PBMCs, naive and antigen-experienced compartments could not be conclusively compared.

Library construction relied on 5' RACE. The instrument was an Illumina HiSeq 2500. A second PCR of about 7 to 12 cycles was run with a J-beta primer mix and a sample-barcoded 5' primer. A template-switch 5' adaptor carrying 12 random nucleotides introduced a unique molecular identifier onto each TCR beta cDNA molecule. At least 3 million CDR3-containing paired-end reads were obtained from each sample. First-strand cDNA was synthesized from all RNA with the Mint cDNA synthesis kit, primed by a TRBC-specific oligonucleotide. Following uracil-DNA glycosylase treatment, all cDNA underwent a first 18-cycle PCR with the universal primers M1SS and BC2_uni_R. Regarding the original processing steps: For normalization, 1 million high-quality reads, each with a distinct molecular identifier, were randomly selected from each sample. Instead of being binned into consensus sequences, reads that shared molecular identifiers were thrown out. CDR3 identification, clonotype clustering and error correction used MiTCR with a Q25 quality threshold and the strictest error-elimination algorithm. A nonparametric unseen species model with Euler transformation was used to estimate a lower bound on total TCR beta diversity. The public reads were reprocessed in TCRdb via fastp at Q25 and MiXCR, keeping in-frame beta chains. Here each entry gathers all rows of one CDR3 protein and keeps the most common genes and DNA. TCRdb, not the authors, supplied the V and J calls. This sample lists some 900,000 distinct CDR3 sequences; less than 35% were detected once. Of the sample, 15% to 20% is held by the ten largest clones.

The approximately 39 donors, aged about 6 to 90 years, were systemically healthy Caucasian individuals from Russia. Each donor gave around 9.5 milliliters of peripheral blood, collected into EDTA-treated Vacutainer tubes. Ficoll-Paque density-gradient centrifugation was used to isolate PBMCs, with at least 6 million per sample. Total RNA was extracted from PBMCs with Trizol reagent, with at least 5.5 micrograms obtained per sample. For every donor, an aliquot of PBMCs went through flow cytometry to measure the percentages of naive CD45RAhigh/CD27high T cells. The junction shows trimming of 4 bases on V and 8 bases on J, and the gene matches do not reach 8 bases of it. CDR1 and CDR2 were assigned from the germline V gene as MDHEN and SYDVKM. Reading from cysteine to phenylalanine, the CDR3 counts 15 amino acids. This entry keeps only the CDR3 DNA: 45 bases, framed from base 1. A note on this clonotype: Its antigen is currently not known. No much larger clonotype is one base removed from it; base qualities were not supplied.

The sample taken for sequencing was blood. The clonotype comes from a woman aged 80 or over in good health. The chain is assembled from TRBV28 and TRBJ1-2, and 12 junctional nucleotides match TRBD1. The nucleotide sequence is TGTGCCAGCAGTTCCCCGGGACAGGGGGCCAGCGGCTACACCTTC. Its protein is CASSSPGQGASGYTF.